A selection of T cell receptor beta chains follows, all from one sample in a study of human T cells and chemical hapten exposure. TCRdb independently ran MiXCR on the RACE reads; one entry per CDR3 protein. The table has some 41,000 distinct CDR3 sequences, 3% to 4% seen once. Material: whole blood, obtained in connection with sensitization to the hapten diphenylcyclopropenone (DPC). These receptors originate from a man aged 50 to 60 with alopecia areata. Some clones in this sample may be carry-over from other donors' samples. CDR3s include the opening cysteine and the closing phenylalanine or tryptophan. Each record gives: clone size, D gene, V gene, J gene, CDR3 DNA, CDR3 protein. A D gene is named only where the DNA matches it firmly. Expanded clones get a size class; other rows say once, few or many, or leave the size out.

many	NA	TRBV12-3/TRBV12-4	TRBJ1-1	TGTGCCAGCAGTTTTGGGGGGGGTACTGAAGCTTTCTTT	CASSFGGGTEAFF
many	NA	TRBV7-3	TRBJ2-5	TGTGCCAGCAGCTTAACGGGACAAACCCAAGAGACCCAGTACTTC	CASSLTGQTQETQYF
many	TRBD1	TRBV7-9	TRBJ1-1	TGTGCCAGCAACCCAGGGGGCCTCACTGAAGCTTTCTTT	CASNPGGLTEAFF
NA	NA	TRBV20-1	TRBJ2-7	TGCAGTGCTAGGGACCGAACAGTTTCCTACGAGCAGTACTTC	CSARDRTVSYEQYF
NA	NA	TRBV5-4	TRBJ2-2	TGTGCCAGCAGCTTGGACAACACCGGGGAGCTGTTTTTT	CASSLDNTGELFF
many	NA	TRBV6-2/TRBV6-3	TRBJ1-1	TGTGCCAGCAGATTTACAGGGAACCCTGAAGCTTTCTTT	CASRFTGNPEAFF
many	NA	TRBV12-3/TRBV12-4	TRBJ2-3	TGTGCCAGCAACAAAACGCCTAGCACAGATACGCAGTATTTT	CASNKTPSTDTQYF
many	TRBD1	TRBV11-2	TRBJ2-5	TGTGCCAGCAGCCCGGACAGGGAAGAGACCCAGTACTTC	CASSPDREETQYF
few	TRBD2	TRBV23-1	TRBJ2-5	TGCGCCAGCAGTCAATGGGTAGCGGGACAAGAGACCCAGTACTTC	CASSQWVAGQETQYF
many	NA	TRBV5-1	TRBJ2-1	TGCGCCAGCAGCCTAGCCTCCCGGGGGCATGAGCAGTTCTTC	CASSLASRGHEQFF
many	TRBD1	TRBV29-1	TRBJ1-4	TGCAGCGTTGAAGAAGCAGGGGGAGGTGAAAAACTGTTTTTT	CSVEEAGGGEKLFF
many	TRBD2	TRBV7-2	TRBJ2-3	TGTGCCAGCAGCCCAACCCCCCTAGCGGGAGGGGCAGATACGCAGTATTTT	CASSPTPLAGGADTQYF
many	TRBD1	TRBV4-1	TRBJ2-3	TGCGCCAGCAGCCAAGAACATTGGAGACAGGGGGCTAGAGATACGCAGTATTTT	CASSQEHWRQGARDTQYF
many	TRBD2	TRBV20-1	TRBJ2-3	TGCAGTGCTCCTTACGGGGCTAGCGGGAGGGGGGATACGCAGTATTTT	CSAPYGASGRGDTQYF
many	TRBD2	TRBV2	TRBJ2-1	TGTGCCAGCACCCTAGGTAGCGGGAGATACAATGAGCAGTTCTTC	CASTLGSGRYNEQFF
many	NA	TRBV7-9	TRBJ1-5	TGTGCCAGCAGCTTATACGGGGACAGCAATCAGCCCCAGCATTTT	CASSLYGDSNQPQHF
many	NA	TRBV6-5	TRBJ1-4	TGTGCCAGCAGTTCACTTGACAGCCGAGGAAAACTGTTTTTT	CASSSLDSRGKLFF
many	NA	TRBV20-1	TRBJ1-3	TGCAGTGCTAGAGATGGGGGTACAAGAAACACCATATATTTT	CSARDGGTRNTIYF
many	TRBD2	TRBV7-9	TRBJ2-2	TGTGCCAGCAGCTCGGGACTAGCGGGACTTGACACCGGGGAGCTGTTTTTT	CASSSGLAGLDTGELFF
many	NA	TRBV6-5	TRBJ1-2	TGTGCCAGCAGTGCAGGGGCGGACTATGGCTACACCTTC	CASSAGADYGYTF
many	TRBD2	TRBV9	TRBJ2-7	TGTGCCAGCAGCAGAACGGGACTAGCGGATGACGAGCAGTACTTC	CASSRTGLADDEQYF
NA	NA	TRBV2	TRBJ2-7	TGTGCCAGCAGGGGGGTAGGGACCGAGCAGTACTTC	CASRGVGTEQYF
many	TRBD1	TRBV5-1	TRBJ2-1	TGCGCCAGCAGCTTGGTGGGACAGGGGAAAGGTGAGCAGTTCTTC	CASSLVGQGKGEQFF
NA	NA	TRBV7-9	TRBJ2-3	TGTGCCAGCAGCCCCGTTCGGGGCCGCTATGACACAGATACGCAGTATTTT	CASSPVRGRYDTDTQYF
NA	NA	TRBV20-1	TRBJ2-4	TGCAGTGCAGGGGCTCTAGCCAAAAACATTCAGTACTTC	CSAGALAKNIQYF
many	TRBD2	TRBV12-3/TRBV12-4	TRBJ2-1	TGTGCCAGCAGTCTCGGGACTAGCGGCTCCTACAATGAGCAGTTCTTC	CASSLGTSGSYNEQFF
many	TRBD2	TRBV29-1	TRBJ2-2	TGCAGCGTTTACGTAGGGGGCTCGACTAGCGGGAGGGCCGTGTTCACCGGGGAGCTGTTTTTT	CSVYVGGSTSGRAVFTGELFF
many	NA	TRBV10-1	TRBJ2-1	TGCGCCAGCAGTGAACGGACCTACAATGAGCAGTTCTTC	CASSERTYNEQFF
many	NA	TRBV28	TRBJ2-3	TGTGCCAGCAGCCCCACGGGACTTTCTAGCACAGATACGCAGTATTTT	CASSPTGLSSTDTQYF
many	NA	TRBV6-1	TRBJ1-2	TGTGCCAGCACCGAGTGGGGTAATAGAGGCTACACCTTC	CASTEWGNRGYTF
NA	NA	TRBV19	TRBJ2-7	TGTGCCAGTAGCCTAACCCCAGGGTCCTACGAGCAGTACTTC	CASSLTPGSYEQYF
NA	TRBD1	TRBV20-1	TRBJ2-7	TGCAGTGCAACCGGGACAGGGGGTTCTGTGCAGTACTTC	CSATGTGGSVQYF
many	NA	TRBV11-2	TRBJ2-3	TGTGCCAGCAGCTTATTACCCCCTGGGGACTGGACCACAGATACGCAGTATTTT	CASSLLPPGDWTTDTQYF
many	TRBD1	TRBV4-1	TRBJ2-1	TGCGCCAGCAGTCCTCAAACCGGGACAGCATCTGAGCAGTTCTTC	CASSPQTGTASEQFF
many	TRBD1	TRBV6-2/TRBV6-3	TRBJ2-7	TGTGCCAGCAGTTCAACGACCCTGACAGGGGACTACGAGCAGTACTTC	CASSSTTLTGDYEQYF
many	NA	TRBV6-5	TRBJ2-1	TGTGCCAGCTACTGGGGGTATGAGCAGTTCTTC	CASYWGYEQFF
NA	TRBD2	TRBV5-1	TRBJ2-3	TGCGCCAGCAGCTTGGATCCAGCGGGAGCCACAGATACGCAGTATTTT	CASSLDPAGATDTQYF
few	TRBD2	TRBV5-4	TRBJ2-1	TGTGCCAGCAGCTTGGCTAGCGGGAGGAGCGGTAATGAGCAGTTCTTC	CASSLASGRSGNEQFF
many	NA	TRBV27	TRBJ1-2	TGTGCCAGCAGTCCTAGCAGGGCGAACTATGGCTACACCTTC	CASSPSRANYGYTF
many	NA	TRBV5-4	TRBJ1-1	TGTGCCAGCAGTTTTGTTGGGACCCCTGAAGCTTTCTTT	CASSFVGTPEAFF
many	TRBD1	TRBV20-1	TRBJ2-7	TGCAGTGTAGCCGGGACAGGCCTCTACGAGCAGTACTTC	CSVAGTGLYEQYF
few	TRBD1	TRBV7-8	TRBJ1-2	TGTGCCAGCAGCCCGGGACAGCTACTCTATGGCTACACCTTC	CASSPGQLLYGYTF
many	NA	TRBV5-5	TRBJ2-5	TGTGCCAGCAGCTTGACGGGGTCGGAGACCCAGTACTTC	CASSLTGSETQYF
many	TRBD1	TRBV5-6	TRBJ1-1	TGTGCCAGCAGCAGACAGGGACTGCCGAACACTGAAGCTTTCTTT	CASSRQGLPNTEAFF
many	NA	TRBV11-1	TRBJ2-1	TGTGCCAGCAGCTTAGGTGACACCAACAATGAGCAGTTCTTC	CASSLGDTNNEQFF
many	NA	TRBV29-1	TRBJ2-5	TGCAGCGTTGACGGGAGAGGAGAGACCCAGTACTTC	CSVDGRGETQYF
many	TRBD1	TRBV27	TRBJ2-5	TGTGCCAGCAGTTATACGGGACAGGGGACAGAGACCCAGTACTTC	CASSYTGQGTETQYF
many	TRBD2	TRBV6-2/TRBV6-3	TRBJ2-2	TGTGCCAGCAGTCGACTAGCGGGAGACACCGGGGAGCTGTTTTTT	CASSRLAGDTGELFF
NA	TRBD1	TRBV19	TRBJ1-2	TGTGCCAGTATTCCTACGGGACAGGCTAGGGGAGGCTACACCTTC	CASIPTGQARGGYTF
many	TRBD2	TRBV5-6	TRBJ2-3	TGTGCCAGCAGCCCCCTAGCGGGAGTGAGCACAGATACGCAGTATTTT	CASSPLAGVSTDTQYF
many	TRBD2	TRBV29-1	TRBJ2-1	TGCAGCGTTGACGGAGGACTAGCGCAGTTCTTC	CSVDGGLAQFF
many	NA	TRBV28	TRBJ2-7	TGTGCCAGCAGAAAAGGGGGATTAAGCTCCTACGAGCAGTACTTC	CASRKGGLSSYEQYF
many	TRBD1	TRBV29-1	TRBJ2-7	TGCAGCGTTGATAGTGGACAGGGAAACTACGAGCAGTACTTC	CSVDSGQGNYEQYF
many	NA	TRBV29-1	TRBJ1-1	TGCAGCGTTGGCCCCTGGGGGACGCCAAACACTGAAGCTTTCTTT	CSVGPWGTPNTEAFF